The rows below give T cell receptor beta chains drawn from one sample of a study of blood T cell repertoires in COVID-19. Produced via immunoSEQ multiplex PCR; TCRdb's table is partial and in-frame only. Of about 55,000 clones detected, around 86% appear once; the ten largest clones hold 12% to 15%. Sequencing was carried out using peripheral blood. The receptors were sampled from a man aged 65 to 85 with acute or convalescent COVID-19. Both conserved end residues are part of each CDR3. The D gene is left open where the match is weak. Expanded clones get a size class; other rows say once, few or many, or leave the size out.

CASSGGQGNVGYTF	TGTGCCAGCAGCGGCGGACAGGGTAATGTAGGCTACACCTTC	TRBV9	NA	TRBD1	TRBJ1-2
CASSLWGQGIQETQYF	TGTGCCAGCAGCCTATGGGGGCAGGGGATCCAAGAGACCCAGTACTTC	TRBV7-2	NA	NA	TRBJ2-5
CASSNRQGSSGNTIYF	TGCGCCAGCAGCAACCGACAGGGGAGCTCTGGAAACACCATATATTTT	TRBV5-1	NA	TRBD1	TRBJ1-3
CASSPRTGNTEQFF	TGTGCCAGTAGTCCAAGGACAGGTAACACTGAGCAGTTCTTC	TRBV19	once	TRBD1	TRBJ2-1
CASSDFWPGRASGANVLTF	TGTGCCAGCAGTGATTTTTGGCCAGGGAGGGCCTCTGGGGCCAACGTCCTGACTTTC	TRBV2	NA	TRBD2	TRBJ2-6
CASSARGNTIYF	TGTGCCAGCAGCGCCCGGGGAAACACCATATATTTT	TRBV9	NA	NA	TRBJ1-3
CASSTADSAEQYF	TGTGCCAGCAGTACTGCCGATTCTGCCGAGCAGTACTTC	TRBV5-6	few	NA	TRBJ2-7
CASSLQILAGNTIYF	TGTGCCAGCAGTTTACAGATATTAGCGGGAAACACCATATATTTT	TRBV28	once	NA	TRBJ1-3
CASRLAENTGELFF	TGTGCCAGCAGGCTAGCGGAGAACACCGGGGAGCTGTTTTTT	TRBV6-5	few	TRBD2	TRBJ2-2
CASSYRTGAFRVRDGDSPLHF	TGTGCCAGTAGTTACCGGACAGGGGCCTTCCGCGTGCGCGACGGAGATTCACCCCTCCACTTT	TRBV19	NA	TRBD1	TRBJ1-6
CASSVGTPTTPLYEQYF	TGTGCCAGCAGCGTAGGGACTCCAACCACCCCCTTATACGAGCAGTACTTC	TRBV9	NA	NA	TRBJ2-7
CASSSRTGADYGYTF	TGTGCCAGCAGCTCGCGGACAGGGGCAGACTATGGCTACACCTTC	TRBV7-2	NA	TRBD1	TRBJ1-2
CASSYAENTEAFF	TGTGCCAGCAGTTACGCGGAGAACACTGAAGCTTTCTTT	TRBV6-5	NA	NA	TRBJ1-1
CASSLGQGDTQYF	TGTGCCAGCAGTTTGGGACAGGGGGATACGCAGTATTTT	TRBV6-5	NA	TRBD1	TRBJ2-3
CSVSDRSGTDTQYF	TGCAGCGTTTCCGACAGGTCAGGCACAGATACGCAGTATTTT	TRBV29-1	once	NA	TRBJ2-3
CASSLGQPNQPQHF	TGCGCCAGCAGCCTTGGACAGCCCAATCAGCCCCAGCATTTT	TRBV4-1	NA	NA	TRBJ1-5
CARVGQGARTEAFF	TGTGCCAGGGTGGGACAGGGGGCAAGGACTGAAGCTTTCTTT	TRBV11-3	few	TRBD1	TRBJ1-1
CASWTGWNSPLHF	TGTGCCAGCTGGACAGGGTGGAATTCACCCCTCCACTTT	TRBV6-6	NA	TRBD1	TRBJ1-6
CASSPVLGSGQPQHF	TGTGCCAGCAGCCCCGTCCTCGGAAGCGGTCAGCCCCAGCATTTT	TRBV7-8	NA	NA	TRBJ1-5
CARSLERTVSEKLFF	TGTGCCAGAAGCTTGGAGAGGACAGTTAGTGAAAAACTGTTTTTT	TRBV5-3	NA	NA	TRBJ1-4
CAWSVRSGLEDTQYF	TGTGCCTGGAGTGTACGTTCAGGTCTTGAGGATACGCAGTATTTT	TRBV30	NA	NA	TRBJ2-3
CASRRGQPSNQPQHF	TGTGCCAGCAGACGAGGACAGCCGAGCAATCAGCCCCAGCATTTT	TRBV28	NA	NA	TRBJ1-5
CATSRGGQPQHF	TGTGCCACCAGCAGGGGGGGGCAGCCCCAGCATTTT	TRBV15	NA	NA	TRBJ1-5
CASSPQGGANTGELFF	TGTGCCAGCAGCCCCCAAGGGGGGGCGAACACCGGGGAGCTGTTTTTT	TRBV11-2	NA	NA	TRBJ2-2
CATSWLFGELFF	TGTGCCACCAGCTGGCTTTTCGGGGAGCTGTTTTTT	TRBV15	NA	NA	TRBJ2-2
CASSYSVAAGANVLTF	TGTGCCAGCAGTTACAGCGTCGCTGCTGGGGCCAACGTCCTGACTTTC	TRBV6-5	NA	NA	TRBJ2-6
CASSIGVPGRNEQFF	TGTGCCAGTAGTATAGGGGTCCCAGGGCGCAATGAGCAGTTCTTC	TRBV19	NA	NA	TRBJ2-1
CASSELGTGKETQYF	TGTGCCAGCAGTGAACTAGGGACAGGGAAAGAGACCCAGTACTTC	TRBV27	NA	TRBD1	TRBJ2-5
CASTKTGGFQETQYF	TGTGCCAGCACCAAGACAGGGGGATTCCAAGAGACCCAGTACTTC	TRBV6-5	NA	TRBD1	TRBJ2-5
CASSAAGTGVGNEQFF	TGTGCCAGCAGTGCCGCCGGGACAGGGGTAGGCAATGAGCAGTTCTTC	TRBV27	NA	TRBD1	TRBJ2-1
CASSQDPSGYSYEQYF	TGCGCCAGCAGCCAAGATCCTAGCGGATACTCCTACGAGCAGTACTTC	TRBV4-1	NA	TRBD2	TRBJ2-7
CASRVSGTYEQYF	TGTGCCAGTAGGGTTAGCGGGACCTACGAGCAGTACTTC	TRBV19	NA	TRBD2	TRBJ2-7
CASSRGLVAGLISTDTQYF	TGCGCCAGCAGCCGCGGGTTAGTAGCGGGGCTAATTAGCACAGATACGCAGTATTTT	TRBV5-1	NA	TRBD2	TRBJ2-3
CASSLGGLGHTYEQYF	TGCGCCAGCAGCTTGGGGGGTCTTGGACATACCTACGAGCAGTACTTC	TRBV5-1	medium-sized	NA	TRBJ2-7
CATSRDTGGYEQYF	TGTGCCACCAGCAGAGATACGGGGGGCTACGAGCAGTACTTC	TRBV15	NA	TRBD2	TRBJ2-7
CASSLDNRGGQPQHF	TGTGCCAGCAGTCTAGACAATCGGGGAGGGCAGCCCCAGCATTTT	TRBV6-2/TRBV6-3	NA	NA	TRBJ1-5
CASTPESVGELFF	TGTGCCAGTACCCCTGAGAGTGTCGGGGAGCTGTTTTTT	TRBV19	NA	NA	TRBJ2-2
CASSQDHRGRAWNTGELFF	TGCGCCAGCAGCCAAGATCATCGCGGGAGAGCATGGAACACCGGGGAGCTGTTTTTT	TRBV4-3	NA	TRBD2	TRBJ2-2
CASSYSAGAAQPQHF	TGTGCCAGCAGTTACTCGGCAGGGGCGGCTCAGCCCCAGCATTTT	TRBV6-5	NA	NA	TRBJ1-5
CASSVGVERSTDTQYF	TGTGCCAGCAGCGTAGGCGTCGAGAGAAGCACAGATACGCAGTATTTT	TRBV9	NA	NA	TRBJ2-3